One and the same sample provided the 29 T cell receptor beta chains below, sequenced in a study of blood T cell repertoires in COVID-19. The data were produced by immunoSEQ multiplex PCR, yet TCRdb's version contains in-frame clones alone and is incomplete. Of over 35,000 clones listed, 85% to 95% are singletons. The source material was peripheral blood. Receptor source: a man aged 50 to 59 with active COVID-19.

V usage is TRBV10-3 and J usage is TRBJ1-2; no firm D call. Germline lookup yields CDR1 ENHRY and CDR2 SYGVKD. Trimming cost V 0 bases and J 7 bases, with 3 bases left between them. There are 11 residues in the CDR3. Here the CDR3 DNA reads TGTGCCATCAGTGAGTCCAGTGGCTACACCTTC. Translating gives CAISESSGYTF.

The chain carries TRBV10-3 and TRBJ1-2; 9 bases are shared with TRBD1. Germline V CDR1 and CDR2: ENHRY, SYGVKD. This CDR3 comprises 15 residues. V lost 1 base and J lost 6; bases outside the gene matches: 6. The CDR3 here is CAISEFGQGTHGYTF. The CDR3 bases are TGTGCCATCAGTGAGTTTGGACAGGGGACCCATGGCTACACCTTC.

The genes are TRBV15 and TRBJ1-1; TRBD1 matches at 8 bases. CDR1 and CDR2 (germline): LNHNV, YYDKDF (reference sequence). After removal of 3 bases from V and 0 bases from J, the junction contained 0 bases not matched to a gene. CDR3 size: 14 residues. DNA for the CDR3: TGTGCCACCAGCAGGGACAGGGTGAACACTGAAGCTTTCTTT. Translating it yields CATSRDRVNTEAFF.

The V call is TRBV6-6, the J call TRBJ1-5; a weak D match, TRBD1 (5 bases). The CDR3 runs to 14 residues. CDR1 is MNHNY, CDR2 SVGAGI, per germline (reference sequence). Trimming removed 2 bases from V and 4 bases from J, with 9 bases in between. CDR3 sequence: CASSYPDMNQPQHF. Written as DNA, the CDR3 is TGTGCCAGCAGTTACCCGGACATGAATCAGCCCCAGCATTTT.

The chain combines TRBV2 with TRBJ1-2, with a weak D call TRBD1 (5 bases). CDR3 size: 12 residues. V was trimmed by 2 bases and J by 6 bases, leaving 7 bases between them. CDR1 and CDR2 (germline): SNHLY, FYNNEI. The CDR3 protein is CASSEQGNGYTF. The CDR3 DNA is TGTGCCAGCAGTGAACAGGGTAATGGCTACACCTTC.

The chain combines TRBV19 with TRBJ1-4, with unresolved D. CDR3 length: 14 amino acids. Germline CDR1 LNHDA, CDR2 SQIVND (reference sequence). Trimming pared 6 bases from V and 8 bases from J, leaving 16 bases between. The CDR3 region has the DNA TGTGCCAGTAGCATTAAACACCTCTTGGAAAAACTGTTTTTT. Protein product: CASSIKHLLEKLFF.

The chain couples TRBV6-5 to TRBJ2-7, with 8 bases aligning to TRBD2. Trimming removed 6 bases from V and 0 bases from J; junction bases left unmatched: 4. Germline assignment: CDR1 MNHEY and CDR2 SVGAGI. This CDR3 spans 14 amino acids. CDR3 sequence reads: CASRRGVHSYEQYF. The CDR3, as DNA: TGTGCCAGCAGGCGGGGGGTACACTCCTACGAGCAGTACTTC.

The rearrangement links TRBV6-5 to TRBJ1-1; D remains unclear. V lost 0 bases and J 4 bases, leaving 9 bases between the germline ends. Germline lookup yields CDR1 MNHEY and CDR2 SVGAGI. The length of the CDR3 is 14 residues. This chain's CDR3 is CASSYSREGTEAFF. The CDR3 nucleotides are TGTGCCAGCAGTTACTCGAGGGAAGGCACTGAAGCTTTCTTT.

The CDR3 sequence: CASRSGTGDFGYTF. The DNA of the CDR3 is TGCGCCAGCAGATCGGGGACAGGGGATTTTGGCTACACCTTC. This chain joins TRBV5-1 and TRBJ1-2; 10 bases line up with TRBD1. J was trimmed by 7 bases and V by 5 bases; bases with no gene match: 8. The CDR3 is 14 residues long. Germline CDR1 and CDR2: SGHRS and YFSETQ.

V is TRBV5-5 and J is TRBJ2-7; TRBD1 aligns across 8 bases. The germline V gene has CDR1 SGHKS and CDR2 YYEKEE (reference sequence). Trimming cost V 3 bases and J 1 base; bases outside gene matches: 9. CDR3 length: 16 residues. The CDR3 is CASSSPAGGWSYEQYF. DNA of the CDR3: TGTGCCAGCAGCTCTCCCGCAGGGGGCTGGTCCTACGAGCAGTACTTC.

The rearrangement uses TRBV10-3 and TRBJ2-1; D gene uncertain. V gave up 7 bases and J gave up 0 bases, with 13 bases separating them. This CDR3 has 15 amino acids. The germline V gene has CDR1 ENHRY and CDR2 SYGVKD. In DNA form, the CDR3 reads TGTGCCATCACTCGCGAGGTCGCCTCCTACAATGAGCAGTTCTTC. This sequence encodes CAITREVASYNEQFF.

This chain uses TRBV12-1 with TRBJ2-5; the DNA was not compared with TRBD2, the D call given in the table. TRBV12-1 is marked as a pseudogene. The CDR3 loop spans 15 amino acids. Written as DNA, the CDR3 is TGTGCCAGCAGCGACGGGACTAGCGGGAAAGAGACCCAGTACTTC. Translated, it gives CASSDGTSGKETQYF.

This sequence joins TRBV11-2 and TRBJ2-5; D is uncertain. The CDR3 loop spans 15 amino acids. From germline, CDR1 is SGHAT and CDR2 FQNNGV. Trimming removed 1 base from V and 1 base from J, with 10 bases in between. CDR3 in amino acids: CASSLGFDTQETQYF. The CDR3, as DNA: TGTGCCAGCAGCTTAGGCTTTGACACCCAAGAGACCCAGTACTTC.

J is TRBJ2-3 and V is TRBV30; weak D call: TRBD2 (5 bases). CDR1 is GTSNPN, CDR2 SVGIG, per germline (reference sequence). V lost 0 bases and J 0 bases, leaving 10 bases between the germline ends. The CDR3 spans 15 residues. As DNA, the CDR3 is TGTGCCTGGAGTGTGGGTAGCGTCAGCACAGATACGCAGTATTTT. Its translation is CAWSVGSVSTDTQYF.

This chain uses TRBV5-1 with TRBJ2-3; 8 positions agree with TRBD2. Losses at the gene ends were 4 bases for V and 5 bases for J; bases not matched to a gene: 9. This CDR3 has 15 residues. Germline V lookup: CDR1 SGHRS, CDR2 YFSETQ. The CDR3 loop reads CASSRAGEGGDTQYF. The DNA of the CDR3 is TGCGCCAGCAGCAGAGCGGGAGAGGGAGGAGATACGCAGTATTTT.

The gene calls are TRBV30 and TRBJ1-2; D is perhaps TRBD1 (6 bases). Germline V gene lookup returns CDR1 GTSNPN and CDR2 SVGIG (reference sequence). Deletions cut 6 bases from V and 4 bases from J, with 12 bases between. The CDR3 is made up of 12 amino acids. The DNA of the CDR3 is TGTGCCTGCCCTGACAGGACCTATGGCTACACCTTC. As protein: CACPDRTYGYTF.

The chain uses TRBV28 and TRBJ2-7; TRBD1 matches at 9 bases. The CDR3 totals 13 residues. Germline V gene lookup returns CDR1 MDHEN and CDR2 SYDVKM. V lost 6 bases, J lost 7 bases, and 7 bases stayed unmatched. The CDR3 sequence: CASRGTGPREQYF. The CDR3 coding sequence is TGTGCCAGCAGAGGGACAGGGCCTCGGGAGCAGTACTTC.

The chain links TRBV24-1 to TRBJ2-2; 7 nucleotides match TRBD1. This CDR3 region has 16 residues. The ends lost 2 bases at V and 2 bases at J; junction bases unmatched: 4. Per germline, CDR1 KGHDR and CDR2 SFDVKD. The CDR3 spells CATSDSDRENTGELFF. CDR3 bases: TGTGCCACCAGTGATTCCGACAGGGAAAACACCGGGGAGCTGTTTTTT.

Notes on this clone: The germline gene is not matched at one end of the junction; a read error may be the cause. V and J are TRBV7-7 and TRBJ1-5, with 7 bases identical to TRBD1. Per germline, CDR1 SSHAT and CDR2 FNYEAQ (reference sequence). The length of the CDR3 is 16 residues. CDR3 sequence reads: CASSSTETGSNQPQHF. The CDR3 coding sequence is TGTGCTAGCAGCTCCACGGAGACAGGGAGCAATCAGCCCCAGCATTTT.

The chain links TRBV6-1 to TRBJ2-7; D not resolved. The CDR3 has 16 residues. V lost 0 bases, J lost 1 base, and 13 bases lay in between. Germline-derived CDR1 and CDR2 are MNHNS and SASEGT. CDR3 DNA: TGTGCCAGCAGTGAAGCGACGACTGTACCGTCCTACGAGCAGTACTTC. It specifies CASSEATTVPSYEQYF.

The chain combines TRBV7-9 with TRBJ2-7; 11 nucleotides agree with TRBD2. In germline, CDR1 is SEHNR, CDR2 FQNEAQ (reference sequence). The V gene end was trimmed by 7 bases and the J gene end by 6 bases; junction bases not matched to a gene: 2. The CDR3 is made up of 12 amino acids. CDR3 bases: TGTGCCAGCACCGGGACTAGCGGCGAGCAGTACTTC. This encodes CASTGTSGEQYF.

The chain is built from TRBV9 and TRBJ2-1, with TRBD2 identical over 10 bases. V dropped 2 bases and J dropped 8; count of bases not matched to a gene: 4. CDR3 length: 14 amino acids. Germline V gives CDR1 SGDLS, CDR2 YYNGEE. CDR3 in amino acids: CASSVGLARHEQFF. The CDR3 DNA is TGTGCCAGCAGCGTGGGACTAGCGAGGCATGAGCAGTTCTTC.

The chain uses TRBV28 and TRBJ2-2; possibly TRBD2 for D (5 bases). Germline-derived CDR1 and CDR2 are MDHEN and SYDVKM. V lost 5 bases, J lost 0 bases, and 10 bases lay in between. This CDR3 spans 15 amino acids. The CDR3 region has the DNA TGTGCCAGCAGTGGAACGGGATCGAACACCGGGGAGCTGTTTTTT. Translated: CASSGTGSNTGELFF.

A single count supports this clone. CDR3 loop: CASRGQGVTDTQYF. The CDR3, as DNA: TGTGCCAGCAGGGGACAGGGGGTAACAGATACGCAGTATTTT. The rearrangement uses TRBV28 and TRBJ2-3, with TRBD1 identical over 11 bases. The V and J ends lost 6 bases and 3 bases, in that order; junction bases with no gene match: 2. The CDR3 covers 14 residues. The germline CDR1 and CDR2 sequences are MDHEN and SYDVKM.

The rearrangement joins TRBV19 to TRBJ2-2; the match to TRBD1 covers 7 bases. Germline V lookup: CDR1 LNHDA, CDR2 SQIVND (reference sequence). The ends lost 3 bases at V and 3 bases at J; junction bases unmatched: 7. This CDR3 has 16 amino acids. CDR3 amino acids: CASSIAATGDTGELFF. The DNA of the CDR3 is TGTGCCAGTAGTATTGCGGCCACAGGGGACACCGGGGAGCTGTTTTTT. The full variable domain, in which reference TRBV19 and TRBJ2-2 provide the parts outside the CDR3, is DGGITQSPKYLFRKEGQNVTLSCEQNLNHDAMYWYRQDPGQGLRLIYYSQIVNDFQKGDIAEGYSVSREKKESFPLTVTSAQKNPTAFYLCASSIAATGDTGELFFGEGSRLTVL.

This chain uses TRBV7-8 with TRBJ1-4; D gene unclear. Germline V lookup: CDR1 SGHVS, CDR2 FQNEAQ. Trimming took off 5 bases at V and 8 bases at J, with 12 bases between the two ends. The CDR3 is made up of 13 amino acids. CDR3 in DNA: TGTGCCAGCAGCCCCAATAAGGAGGAAAAACTGTTTTTT. This sequence encodes CASSPNKEEKLFF. Variable domain in full (rest from reference TRBV7-8 and TRBJ1-4): GAGVSQSPRYKVAKRGQDVALRCDPISGHVSLFWYQQALGQGPEFLTYFQNEAQLDKSGLPSDRFFAERPEGSVSTLKIQRTQQEDSAVYLCASSPNKEEKLFFGSGTQLSVL.

A few counts support this clone. This chain connects TRBV7-9 to TRBJ2-3, with 8 bases that match TRBD2. The trim removed 5 bases at V and 2 bases at J, leaving 12 bases unmatched. Per germline, CDR1 SEHNR and CDR2 FQNEAQ (reference sequence). The CDR3 spans 17 residues. CDR3 DNA sequence: TGTGCCAGCAGCCCCGCCGGGACTAGACTTAACACAGATACGCAGTATTTT. Translation: CASSPAGTRLNTDTQYF.

The chain recombines TRBV28 with TRBJ2-7, with TRBD2 matching over 12 bases. The CDR3 contains 15 residues. Germline V gene data show CDR1 as MDHEN and CDR2 as SYDVKM. The V and J ends lost 6 bases and 3 bases, in that order; junction bases with no gene match: 6. CDR3 amino acids: CASRPGTSGLYEQYF. CDR3 in DNA: TGTGCCAGCAGGCCCGGGACTAGCGGGCTCTACGAGCAGTACTTC.

The chain carries TRBV30 and TRBJ2-1; no reliable D call. The V gene's germline CDR1 is GTSNPN and CDR2 SVGIG (reference sequence). Trimming left V 7 bases short and J 0 bases short, with 10 bases between. The CDR3 has 13 amino acids. For the CDR3, the DNA is TGTGCCTTTCGGGTAGACTCCTACAATGAGCAGTTCTTC. Its translation: CAFRVDSYNEQFF.